This TCR beta chain is drawn from a study of cytomegalovirus exposure and HLA in healthy donors. Whole-study results and caveats: Under in vitro conditions, a few CMV-associated chains were confirmed as specific for CMV antigens. TCR clusters originating in the first cohort tended to co-occur in the 120 validation repertoires, according to a later analysis.

Profiling relied on immunoSEQ multiplex PCR, and the TCRdb table lists in-frame clones only, not all of them. In the table there are roughly 260,000 clones, roughly 89% of which are singletons. V was pared by 4 bases and J by 8 bases, with 9 bases of the junction left unmatched. The CDR3 contains 15 residues. Germline V gene sequence: CDR1 MNHEY, CDR2 SMNVEV (reference sequence). A remark on this clone: No antigen is known for it.

The chain recombines TRBV27 with TRBJ1-5, with 9 bases lining up with TRBD1. This sequence originates from a woman aged 18-35 years in good health and CMV-seronegative. The sample consisted of PBMCs. CDR3 nucleotide sequence: TGTGCCAGCAGTTGGACAGGGGTCGCGGGTGAGCCCCAGCATTTT. This gives the protein CASSWTGVAGEPQHF.